The source of this T cell receptor (beta chain) is a study of shared T cell receptors in the human thymus. Clones were sequenced by immunoSEQ multiplex PCR, and TCRdb holds only the in-frame ones, with some missing. The sample gives 720,000 or so clones, approximately 85% of which show up once; over 0.008% is in the top ten. In the case of this clone: Other DNA sequences in this specimen translate into the identical CDR3.

Germline lookup yields CDR1 SGHRS and CDR2 YFSETQ. V trimming: 3 bases; J trimming: 4 bases; junction bases outside the gene matches: 5. The CDR3 length is 16 residues. The data also belong to a second study, concerning human thymus T cells. That work adds: Donors consisted of healthy Finnish infants (having corrective surgery for congenital heart defects). It was from resections taken during corrective heart surgery that the thymus tissue came. Thymic and blood repertoires showed apparently biased V and J gene usage.

The rearrangement links TRBV5-1 to TRBJ1-3; TRBD1 matches at 12 bases. The TCR originated in a girl under three years old with a congenital heart defect. Sequencing input: thymocytes. Written as DNA, the CDR3 is TGCGCCAGCAGCTCGGGACAGGGGGCAGCAGGAAACACCATATATTTT. It encodes CASSSGQGAAGNTIYF.